This T cell receptor beta chain was observed in a study of vaccination and CD4 T cells after COVID-19. With respect to this clonotype: Its antigen is currently unknown.

At the Johns Hopkins FTIC core, DNA taken from cultured CD4+ T cells was sequenced by way of the Oncomine TCR Beta short-read assay. From cultured CD4+ T cells, genomic DNA was extracted. TCRdb processed the PCR reads anew with MiXCR; each CDR3 protein has one entry. The sample carries approximately 17,000 distinct CDR3 sequences, 40% to 55% recorded once. Germline lookup yields CDR1 SEHNR and CDR2 FQNEAQ (reference sequence). J was trimmed by 3 bases and V by 3 bases; bases with no gene match: 6. This CDR3 has 16 residues. Documented treatment: approximately 11-day PBMC culture with coronavirus spike peptide pools or control peptides (ViraFEST assay). Positive tests by PCR, dated March to December 2020, predated US Alpha, Beta and Delta variants. Fresh IL-2 medium was used to replace half of the medium on days 3 and 7.

This chain joins TRBV7-9 and TRBJ2-3, with TRBD2 matching over 10 bases. Sequenced here: CD4+ T cells from blood, cultured in vitro, sampled before SARS-CoV-2 vaccination. The clonotype was recovered from a human donor who had recovered from COVID-19. The CDR3 loop reads CASSLPLAGVTDTQYF. The DNA for the CDR3 is TGTGCCAGCAGCTTGCCCCTAGCGGGAGTAACAGATACGCAGTATTTT.